This T cell receptor (beta chain) was recorded in a study of blood T cell repertoires in COVID-19. The overall study: Samples came from the United States, Italy and Spain, spanning acute and convalescent COVID-19. Sources were T cells, B-cell-depleted T cells, or PBMCs; the material itself was cDNA or gDNA.

Germline V gives CDR1 MGHRA, CDR2 YSYEKL. This CDR3 has 14 amino acids. The V and J ends lost 2 bases and 5 bases respectively, with 12 bases between them. Original processing notes: Reference gene primer amplification gave estimated nucleated cell counts. The protocol was immunoSEQ multiplex PCR, while the TCRdb copy is restricted to in-frame clones and leaves out a portion. D and trimming come from the DNA, and the V and J calls and clone size come from that table. In the table there are tens of thousands of clones, 65% to 85% of which are singletons. This TCR came from a man between 65 and 85 years old with active or convalescent COVID-19. Sequenced: peripheral blood. The chain joins TRBV4-1 to TRBJ2-5; D is possibly TRBD2 (6 bases). CDR3 DNA sequence: TGCGCCAGCAGCCAACGCCCAGGAGGGGAGACCCAGTACTTC. Its protein product is CASSQRPGGETQYF.